A selection of T cell receptor beta chains follows, all from one sample in a study of cytomegalovirus exposure and HLA in healthy donors. Using immunoSEQ multiplex PCR, the repertoire was profiled, and TCRdb retains in-frame clones only, with some absent. The sample includes around 140,000 clones, roughly 80% of them seen just once. Sequenced material: PBMCs. These TCRs come from a female donor in good health and CMV-seronegative. Both conserved end residues are part of each CDR3.

TRBJ1-5 TRBV28 CASRPLTGMDQPQHF
TRBJ1-2 TRBV7-9 CASSPGIRGYTF
TRBJ2-1 TRBV19 CASSISGDSYNEQFF
TRBJ1-1 TRBV6-6 CASSYPGQRNTEAFF
TRBJ1-1 TRBV18 CASRTGAGRGGTEAFF
TRBJ2-3 TRBV15 CATSRGEVAGAPDTQYF
TRBJ2-6 TRBV5-1 CASSFLGPGANVLTF
TRBJ1-6 TRBV5-4 CASSFYRDRNSPLHF
TRBJ1-4 TRBV28 CASQEGGAATNEKLFF
TRBJ2-4 TRBV27 CASSFLQGGNIQYF
TRBJ2-4 TRBV5-6 CASSFAGGLGNIQYF
TRBJ2-7 TRBV28 CASSFPFYEQYF
TRBJ1-1 TRBV29-1 CSGMGQGFTEAFF
TRBJ2-1 TRBV19 CASSLGQYNEQFF
TRBJ2-2 TRBV4-1 CASSDGLAAKNAGELFF
TRBJ2-1 TRBV11-3 CASSQSTSGRHEQFF
TRBJ1-3 TRBV5-5 CASSLTVGASGNTIYF
TRBJ1-1 TRBV5-6 CASSFTQMNTEAFF
. TRBV25-1 CASSEYKTGTYEQYF
TRBJ2-1 TRBV4-1 CASSQGLGAYNEQFF
TRBJ1-4 TRBV9 CASSAQGVGSEKLFF
TRBJ1-4 TRBV30 CAWSQRGLVDEKLFF
TRBJ2-1 TRBV27 CASSLRTSPRLINEQFF
TRBJ1-1 TRBV28 CASSLGTGVTEAFF
TRBJ1-2 TRBV7-2 CASSLGQYYGYTF
TRBJ1-3 TRBV29-1 CSVSVGPAGNTIYF
TRBJ2-1 TRBV9 CASSVEWDRGHNEQFF
TRBJ1-2 TRBV5-6 CASSKPYDRNGYTF
TRBJ1-3 TRBV27 CASSFAGGTGNTIYF
TRBJ2-3 TRBV5-1 CASSLAEGTDTQYF
TRBJ2-1 TRBV10-3 CAISRGRAGEQFF
TRBJ1-5 TRBV10-1 CAIPPTINRGLGNQPQHF
TRBJ2-7 TRBV9 CASSVGLAGDLGEQYF
TRBJ2-1 TRBV18 CASSPRDRGQIINEQFF
TRBJ1-2 TRBV5-1 CASSFTWAQSNYGYTF
TRBJ2-2 TRBV15 CATSARQGPGELFF
TRBJ1-1 TRBV5-1 CASSSGQSMTEASF
TRBJ1-2 TRBV30 CAWSVGQGTSGGYTF
TRBJ2-3 TRBV5-1 CASKAGTTDTQYF
TRBJ2-2 TRBV19 CASGQGTAGELFF
TRBJ2-5 TRBV5-6 CASRSGTGIETQYF
TRBJ1-1 TRBV2 CASRTDPRRTGGRKGTEAFF